This T cell receptor beta chain was observed in a study of siplizumab effects on memory and regulatory T cells. In its sample, this clone was seen a few times. As yet, its antigen is unknown. Germline V gene sequence: CDR1 MNHEY, CDR2 SVGAGI. Trimming pared 0 bases from V and 2 bases from J, leaving 13 bases between. The CDR3 runs 16 residues. Study-wide findings and caveats: The study found naive T cells seemingly more diverse than memory cells and seemingly major alloresponse contributors.

Generated by immunoSEQ multiplex PCR, the TCRdb table keeps only in-frame clones and is missing some. This table holds approximately 100,000 clones, approximately 92% found once. This chain links TRBV6-5 with TRBJ1-2; D may be TRBD1 (6 bases). Sequences were obtained from non-Treg CD4+ T cells sorted from blood. This TCR came from a human donor in good health. The CDR3 here is CASSYSFLGGNYGYTF. Here the CDR3 DNA reads TGTGCCAGCAGTTACTCGTTCCTGGGGGGCAACTATGGCTACACCTTC.